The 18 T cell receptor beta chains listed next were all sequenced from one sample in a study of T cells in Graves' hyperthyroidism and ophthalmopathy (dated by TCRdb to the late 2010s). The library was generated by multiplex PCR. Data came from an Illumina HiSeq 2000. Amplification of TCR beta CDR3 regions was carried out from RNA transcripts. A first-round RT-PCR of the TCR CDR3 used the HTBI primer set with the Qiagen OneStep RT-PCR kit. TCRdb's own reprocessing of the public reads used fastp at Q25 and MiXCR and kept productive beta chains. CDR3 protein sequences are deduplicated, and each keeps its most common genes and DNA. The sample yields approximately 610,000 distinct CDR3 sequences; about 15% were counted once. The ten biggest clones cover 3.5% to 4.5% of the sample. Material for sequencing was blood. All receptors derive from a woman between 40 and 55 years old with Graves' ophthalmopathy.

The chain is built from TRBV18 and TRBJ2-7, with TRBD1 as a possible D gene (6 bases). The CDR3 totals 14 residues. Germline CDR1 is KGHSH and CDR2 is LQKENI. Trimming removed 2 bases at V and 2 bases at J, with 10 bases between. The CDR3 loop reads CASSPKTGPYEQYF. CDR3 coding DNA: TGTGCCAGCTCACCAAAGACAGGCCCCTACGAGCAGTACTTC. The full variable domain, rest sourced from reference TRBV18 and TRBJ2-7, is NAGVMQNPRHLVRRRGQEARLRCSPMKGHSHVYWYRQLPEEGLKFMVYLQKENIIDESGMPKERFSAEFPKEGPSILRIQQVVRGDSAAYFCASSPKTGPYEQYFGPGTRLTVT.

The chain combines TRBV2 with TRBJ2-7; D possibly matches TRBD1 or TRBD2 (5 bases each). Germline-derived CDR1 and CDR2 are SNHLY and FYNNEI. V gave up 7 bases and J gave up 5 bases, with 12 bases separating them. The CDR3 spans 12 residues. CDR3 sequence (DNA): TGTGCCAGCAATGAGGGGCCGCACGAGCAGTACTTC. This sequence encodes CASNEGPHEQYF.

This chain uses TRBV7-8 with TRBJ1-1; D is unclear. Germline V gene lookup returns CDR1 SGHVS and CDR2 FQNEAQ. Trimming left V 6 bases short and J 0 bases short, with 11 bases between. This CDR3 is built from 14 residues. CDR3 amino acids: CASSPNTMNTEAFF. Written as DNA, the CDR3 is TGTGCCAGCAGTCCGAATACCATGAACACTGAAGCTTTCTTT.

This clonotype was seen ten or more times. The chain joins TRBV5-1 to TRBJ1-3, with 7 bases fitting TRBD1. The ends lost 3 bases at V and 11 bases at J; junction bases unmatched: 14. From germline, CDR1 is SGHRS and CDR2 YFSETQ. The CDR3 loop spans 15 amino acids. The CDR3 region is CASSYGSTLDRAIYF. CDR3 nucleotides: TGCGCCAGCAGCTACGGCAGTACGTTAGACAGGGCCATATATTTT.

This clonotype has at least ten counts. CDR3 protein: CSVGARTLLSSYEQYF. The DNA of the CDR3 is TGCAGCGTTGGGGCTCGGACACTGCTCTCCTCCTACGAGCAGTACTTC. The chain employs TRBV29-1 and TRBJ2-7; TRBD1 might be the D (5 bases). Germline V CDR1 and CDR2: SQVTM, ANQGSEA. Trimming removed 4 bases from V and 0 bases from J, with 19 bases in between. The CDR3 runs 16 residues.

The CDR3 sequence is CSARLGGTEAFF. In nucleotides, the CDR3 is TGCAGTGCTAGATTGGGGGGCACTGAAGCTTTCTTT. This chain connects TRBV20-1 to TRBJ1-1; TRBD1 might be the D (5 bases). CDR1 is DFQATT, CDR2 SNEGSKA, per germline (reference sequence). The CDR3 extends over 12 amino acids. Trimming took off 2 bases at V and 4 bases at J, with 8 bases between the two ends.

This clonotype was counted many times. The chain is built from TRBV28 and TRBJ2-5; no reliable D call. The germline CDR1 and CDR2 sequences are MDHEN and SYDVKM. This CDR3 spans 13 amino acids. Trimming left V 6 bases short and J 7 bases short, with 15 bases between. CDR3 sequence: CASSFPPLGTQYF. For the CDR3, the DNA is TGTGCCAGCAGCTTCCCCCCCCTAGGGACCCAGTACTTC.

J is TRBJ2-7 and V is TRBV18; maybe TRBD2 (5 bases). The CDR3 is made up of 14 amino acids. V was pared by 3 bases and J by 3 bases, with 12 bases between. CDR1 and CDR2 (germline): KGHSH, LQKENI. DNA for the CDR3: TGTGCCAGCTCACCCAGCGGCAGTAACTACGAGCAGTACTTC. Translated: CASSPSGSNYEQYF.

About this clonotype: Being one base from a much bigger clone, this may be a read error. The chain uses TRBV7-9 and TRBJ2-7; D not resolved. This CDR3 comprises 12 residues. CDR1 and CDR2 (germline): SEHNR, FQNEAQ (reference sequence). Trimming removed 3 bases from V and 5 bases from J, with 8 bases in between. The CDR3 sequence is CASSFLSHEQYF. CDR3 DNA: TGTGCCAGCAGCTTTTTGTCCCACGAGCAGTACTTC.

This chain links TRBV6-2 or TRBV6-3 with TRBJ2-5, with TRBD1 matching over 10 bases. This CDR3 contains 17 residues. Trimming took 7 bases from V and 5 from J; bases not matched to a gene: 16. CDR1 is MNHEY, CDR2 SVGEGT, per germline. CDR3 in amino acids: CASTQWPSTGGRETQYF. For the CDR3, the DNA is TGTGCCAGCACCCAATGGCCATCGACAGGGGGCAGGGAGACCCAGTACTTC.

Here the CDR3 DNA reads TGTGCCAGCAGTTACACGGGGGCGGATGGCTACACCTTC. This codes for CASSYTGADGYTF. V is TRBV28 and J is TRBJ1-2; D is possibly TRBD1 (6 bases). The CDR3 spans 13 residues. Germline CDR1 reads MDHEN; CDR2 reads SYDVKM. The germline V and J ends were trimmed by 4 bases and 6 bases, with 12 bases remaining between them.

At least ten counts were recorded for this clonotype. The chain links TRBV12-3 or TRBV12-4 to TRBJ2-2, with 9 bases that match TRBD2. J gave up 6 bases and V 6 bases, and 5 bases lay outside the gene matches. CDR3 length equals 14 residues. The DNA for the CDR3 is TGTGCCAGCAGCCCCGTAGCGGGAGCCGGGGAGCTGTTTTTT. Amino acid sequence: CASSPVAGAGELFF.

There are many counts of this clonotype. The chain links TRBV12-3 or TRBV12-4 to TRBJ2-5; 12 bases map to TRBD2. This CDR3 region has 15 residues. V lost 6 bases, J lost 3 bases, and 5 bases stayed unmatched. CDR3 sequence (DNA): TGTGCCAGCAGGAAGCGGACTAGCGGGGAAGAGACCCAGTACTTC. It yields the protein CASRKRTSGEETQYF.

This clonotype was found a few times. This CDR3 reads CASSQRGAGGPHEQYF. CDR3 nucleotides: TGTGCCAGCAGCCAACGAGGGGCGGGAGGGCCCCACGAGCAGTACTTC. This rearrangement joins TRBV7-6 to TRBJ2-7; TRBD2 agrees at 9 bases. The junction had 13 bases not matched to a gene; V was cut back by 5 bases and J by 5 bases. The germline gives CDR1 SGHVS, CDR2 FNYEAQ. The CDR3 is made up of 16 amino acids.

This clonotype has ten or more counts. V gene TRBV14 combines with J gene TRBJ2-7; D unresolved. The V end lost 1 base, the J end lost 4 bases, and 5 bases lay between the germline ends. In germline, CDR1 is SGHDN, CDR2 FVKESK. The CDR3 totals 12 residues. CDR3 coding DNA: TGTGCCAGCAGCCAAGCCCGGTACGAGCAGTACTTC. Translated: CASSQARYEQYF.

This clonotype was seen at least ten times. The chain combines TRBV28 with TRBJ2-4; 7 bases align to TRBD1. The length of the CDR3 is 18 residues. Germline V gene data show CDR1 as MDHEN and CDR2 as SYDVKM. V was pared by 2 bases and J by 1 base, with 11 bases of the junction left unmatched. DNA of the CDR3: TGTGCCAGCAGTTTAATGCGTCACAGGGGCGATGCCAAAAACATTCAGTACTTC. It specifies CASSLMRHRGDAKNIQYF.

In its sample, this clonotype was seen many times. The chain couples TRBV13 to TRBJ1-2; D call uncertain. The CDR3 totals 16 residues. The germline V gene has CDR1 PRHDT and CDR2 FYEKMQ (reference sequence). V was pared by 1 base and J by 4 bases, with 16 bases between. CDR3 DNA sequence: TGTGCCAGCAGCTTAGTTTCCAGCGCTAACGCCTATGGCTACACCTTC. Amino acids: CASSLVSSANAYGYTF.

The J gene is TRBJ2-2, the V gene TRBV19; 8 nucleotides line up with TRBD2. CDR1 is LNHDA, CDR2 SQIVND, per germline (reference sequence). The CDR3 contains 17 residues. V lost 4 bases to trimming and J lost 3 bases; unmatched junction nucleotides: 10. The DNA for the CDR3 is TGTGCCAGTAGTACGAATGGGGGACTAGACGACACCGGGGAGCTGTTTTTT. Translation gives CASSTNGGLDDTGELFF.